This is a list of T cell receptor beta chains from one sample in a study of type 1 regulatory T cells. TCRdb re-called the reads through MiXCR, storing one row per CDR3 protein. The repertoire holds just under 65,000 distinct CDR3 sequences, nearly 50% seen once, with about 2% in the top ten. Antigens of these TCRs are unknown. Sequencing was done on a sample of cultured non-Tr1 T cells, either the whole culture or a sorted T cell fraction (not recorded which). All receptors come from a human donor in good health. The CDR3 runs from the conserved cysteine through the conserved F or W. A D gene is named only where the DNA matches it firmly. Rows give clone size only sometimes, using once, few, many, or a class for an expanded clone.

d_call | cdr3_length | j_call | clone_size | v_call | cdr3_nt | cdr3_aa
NA | 16 | TRBJ2-2 | NA | TRBV11-2 | TGTGCCAGCAGCCATAGTACCGGGACTTACACCGGGGAGCTGTTTTTT | CASSHSTGTYTGELFF
NA | 13 | TRBJ1-1 | NA | TRBV20-1 | TGCAGTGCTAATGACAGGATGAACACTGAAGCTTTCTTT | CSANDRMNTEAFF
TRBD1 | 15 | TRBJ1-5 | NA | TRBV30 | TGTGCCTGGAGCGGGACAGGGTTTGGCAATCAGCCCCAGCATTTT | CAWSGTGFGNQPQHF
TRBD2 | 17 | TRBJ2-2 | NA | TRBV7-6 | TGTGCCAGCAGCTTAGGCCCTAGCGGATTAAACACCGGGGAGCTGTTTTTT | CASSLGPSGLNTGELFF
TRBD1 | 16 | TRBJ2-7 | NA | TRBV6-2/TRBV6-3 | TGTGCCAGCAGTCTCACCCCAGGGGGCGGTGGCTACGAGCAGTACTTC | CASSLTPGGGGYEQYF
NA | 14 | TRBJ1-4 | few | TRBV3-1 | TGTGCCAGCAGCCTCTCGGGGGTTAATGAAAAACTGTTTTTT | CASSLSGVNEKLFF
NA | 17 | TRBJ2-6 | NA | TRBV4-2 | TGTGCCAGCAGCCACTCGACATGGGCCCCTGGGGCCAACGTCCTGACTTTC | CASSHSTWAPGANVLTF
NA | 15 | TRBJ1-3 | few | TRBV7-2 | TGTGCCAGCAGCCCTAGTTATTTCTCTGGAAACACCATATATTTT | CASSPSYFSGNTIYF
TRBD1 | 16 | TRBJ1-2 | NA | TRBV7-8 | TGTGCCAGCAGCGGAGGGACAGGGCCTAGGAACTATGGCTACACCTTC | CASSGGTGPRNYGYTF
NA | 14 | TRBJ2-2 | few | TRBV11-2 | TGTGCCAGCAGCCCCCGTGGCAACACCGGGGAGCTGTTTTTT | CASSPRGNTGELFF
NA | 13 | TRBJ1-4 | NA | TRBV18 | TGTGCCAGCTCACCTAACCGCTATGAAAAACTGTTTTTT | CASSPNRYEKLFF
TRBD2 | 16 | TRBJ2-1 | few | TRBV11-1 | TGTGCCAGCAGCTTCGTAGCGGGGATGCACCTGGCGGAGCAGTTCTTC | CASSFVAGMHLAEQFF
NA | 13 | TRBJ2-4 | NA | TRBV20-1 | TGCAGTGCTTTCCAGGGGTCCAAAAACATTCAGTACTTC | CSAFQGSKNIQYF
TRBD2 | 15 | TRBJ2-3 | NA | TRBV2 | TGTGCCAGCAGTGCCGGGACTAGTCCTGCAGATACGCAGTATTTT | CASSAGTSPADTQYF
NA | 14 | TRBJ1-2 | NA | TRBV12-3/TRBV12-4 | TGTGCCAGCAGTCACCCGGGAGGGGCGGGTGGCTACACCTTC | CASSHPGGAGGYTF
NA | 14 | TRBJ2-2 | NA | TRBV30 | TGTGCCTGGAGTGACCGACAGAACACCGGGGAGCTGTTTTTT | CAWSDRQNTGELFF
TRBD1 | 16 | TRBJ2-7 | once | TRBV20-1 | TGCAGTGCTGGAAAATCCGGGACAGCTAGCTCCTACGAGCAGTACTTC | CSAGKSGTASSYEQYF
NA | 13 | TRBJ2-3 | NA | TRBV20-1 | TGCAGTGCTAGACACCCCCTACCGGATACGCAGTATTTT | CSARHPLPDTQYF
NA | 13 | TRBJ2-7 | NA | TRBV7-3 | TGTGCCAGCAGCCCGGAGGGGTCATACGAGCAGTACTTC | CASSPEGSYEQYF
NA | 12 | TRBJ2-1 | NA | TRBV3-1 | TGTGCCAGCAGCCCGCAGGAAAATGAGCAGTTCTTC | CASSPQENEQFF
NA | 15 | TRBJ2-1 | NA | TRBV5-1 | TGCGCCAGCAGCCTCGCGGGGATCAGTAACAATGAGCAGTTCTTC | CASSLAGISNNEQFF
NA | 13 | TRBJ2-5 | few | TRBV5-1 | TGCGCCAGCAGCCCGGGTCTGGGGGAGACCCAGTACTTC | CASSPGLGETQYF
NA | 15 | TRBJ1-6 | NA | TRBV7-6 | TGTGCCAGCAGCTTAGGGGCAGGGCGTAATTCACCCCTCCACTTT | CASSLGAGRNSPLHF
TRBD1 | 16 | TRBJ2-7 | medium-sized | TRBV4-1 | TGCGCCAGCAGCCTCCCCCGGACAGGCGAATCCTACGAGCAGTACTTC | CASSLPRTGESYEQYF
NA | 14 | TRBJ2-5 | NA | TRBV12-3/TRBV12-4 | TGTGCCAGCACCCTGGGGTTCGGAGGTGAGACCCAGTACTTC | CASTLGFGGETQYF
NA | 16 | TRBJ1-1 | few | TRBV3-1 | TGTGCCAGCAGCCAAGATCGGGGTGAGGGCGGCACTGAAGCTTTCTTT | CASSQDRGEGGTEAFF
NA | 12 | TRBJ1-1 | many | TRBV20-1 | TGCAGTGTTTCGAGGGGGGGGACTGAAGCTTTCTTT | CSVSRGGTEAFF
NA | 17 | TRBJ2-5 | few | TRBV28 | TGTGCCAGCGAATTAGGAGTTAGGCCCCTACTCAAAGAGACCCAGTACTTC | CASELGVRPLLKETQYF
NA | 13 | TRBJ1-2 | NA | TRBV27 | TGTGCCAGCAGTGAATACAGGGCCCAGGGCTACACCTTC | CASSEYRAQGYTF
NA | 15 | TRBJ1-3 | NA | TRBV4-1 | TGCGCCAGCAGCCAAGTCGGGCTCTCTGGAAACACCATATATTTT | CASSQVGLSGNTIYF